This entry lists 28 T cell receptor beta chains sequenced from one sample in a study of blood T cell repertoires in COVID-19. The assay was immunoSEQ multiplex PCR, and TCRdb's table has in-frame clones only and misses some. The repertoire holds around 250,000 clones, with 83% as singletons. Sequencing was performed on peripheral blood. These receptor sequences come from an elderly man with acute or convalescent COVID-19.

The chain employs TRBV7-9 and TRBJ2-5, with a weak D call TRBD1 (6 bases). The V end lost 6 bases, the J end lost 3 bases, and 11 bases lay between the germline ends. Germline V gene sequence: CDR1 SEHNR, CDR2 FQNEAQ (reference sequence). The CDR3 is made up of 13 amino acids. The CDR3 sequence is CASRKDRKETQYF. The CDR3 region has the DNA TGTGCCAGCAGAAAAGACAGGAAAGAGACCCAGTACTTC.

This clone was recorded a few times. The chain has TRBV7-3 and TRBJ2-7, with TRBD2 matching over 7 bases. This CDR3 spans 15 amino acids. CDR1 and CDR2 (germline): SGHTA, FQGTGA. V lost 5 bases to trimming and J lost 5 bases; unmatched junction nucleotides: 12. This CDR3 is CASSRTPAGRDEQYF. The CDR3 DNA reads as TGTGCCAGCAGCCGCACGCCAGCGGGAAGGGACGAGCAGTACTTC.

This sequence joins TRBV10-3 and TRBJ1-5; possibly TRBD1 for D (6 bases). V was shortened by 10 bases and J by 3 bases, with 13 bases between the two germline ends. The CDR3 extends over 13 amino acids. CDR1 ENHRY and CDR2 SYGVKD come from the germline V gene. The CDR3 DNA reads TGTGCCACGAAGGACAGTATCAATCAGCCCCAGCATTTT. Translation: CATKDSINQPQHF.

This chain links TRBV19 with TRBJ2-7, with 7 bases fitting TRBD1. This CDR3 contains 14 residues. Germline lookup yields CDR1 LNHDA and CDR2 SQIVND (reference sequence). With V trimmed by 4 bases and J by 3 bases, 6 bases remained unmatched. CDR3 sequence reads: CASSTSTGRYEQYF. The CDR3 DNA reads TGTGCCAGTAGTACCTCGACAGGGCGCTACGAGCAGTACTTC.

The chain carries TRBV7-8 and TRBJ2-1; D is ambiguous. Germline V gives CDR1 SGHVS, CDR2 FQNEAQ. Trimming left V 1 base short and J 7 bases short, with 11 bases between. The CDR3 runs 14 residues. CDR3 loop: CASSLGTAGNEQFF. In DNA, the CDR3 is TGTGCCAGCAGCTTAGGTACGGCCGGGAATGAGCAGTTCTTC.

The rearrangement joins TRBV3-1 (or the pseudogene TRBV3-2) to TRBJ1-1; TRBD1 might be the D (5 bases). The CDR3 loop spans 18 amino acids. The germline V gene has CDR1 LGHDT and CDR2 YNNKEL (reference sequence). The V end lost 0 bases, the J end lost 5 bases, and 22 bases lay between the germline ends. The CDR3 DNA reads TGTGCCAGCAGCCAAGATCTTGGGGGGGGAGAAGGAGGAACTGAAGCTTTCTTT. Protein product: CASSQDLGGGEGGTEAFF.

The rearrangement uses TRBV7-2 and TRBJ2-5, with a tentative D call TRBD2 (6 bases). Trimming took 1 base from V and 7 from J, leaving 16 bases between them. The germline gives CDR1 SGHTA, CDR2 FQGNSA. This CDR3 spans 15 amino acids. The CDR3 DNA is TGTGCCAGCAGCTTAGTTGCTAGCGACCTGGGGACCCAGTACTTC. Its protein product is CASSLVASDLGTQYF.

The V call is TRBV19, the J call TRBJ1-4; possibly TRBD1 for D (5 bases). The CDR3 runs to 16 residues. V was pared by 2 bases and J by 5 bases, with 15 bases between. Germline V gives CDR1 LNHDA, CDR2 SQIVND (reference sequence). The CDR3 loop reads CASSIMGRGRNEKLFF. CDR3 DNA: TGTGCCAGTAGTATAATGGGAAGGGGCAGAAATGAAAAACTGTTTTTT. The complete variable domain, with remaining parts taken from reference TRBV19 and TRBJ1-4, reads DGGITQSPKYLFRKEGQNVTLSCEQNLNHDAMYWYRQDPGQGLRLIYYSQIVNDFQKGDIAEGYSVSREKKESFPLTVTSAQKNPTAFYLCASSIMGRGRNEKLFFGSGTQLSVL.

V usage is TRBV7-2 and J usage is TRBJ2-5; TRBD2 aligns across 8 bases. The CDR3 is made up of 14 amino acids. Germline CDR1 reads SGHTA; CDR2 reads FQGNSA. With 4 bases clipped from V and 5 bases from J, the junction kept 6 bases outside the gene matches. CDR3 sequence reads: CASSSGGGWETQYF. The CDR3 bases are TGTGCCAGCAGCTCCGGCGGGGGGTGGGAGACCCAGTACTTC. Using reference TRBV7-2 and TRBJ2-5 for the parts outside the CDR3, the full variable domain is GAGVSQSPSNKVTEKGKDVELRCDPISGHTALYWYRQSLGQGLEFLIYFQGNSAPDKSGLPSDRFSAERTGGSVSTLTIQRTQQEDSAVYLCASSSGGGWETQYFGPGTRLLVL.

Written as DNA, the CDR3 is TGTGCCAGCAGCTTAGAGGGGTGGAGGACTGAAGCTTTCTTT. Its translation is CASSLEGWRTEAFF. The J gene is TRBJ1-1, the V gene TRBV11-2; D gene uncertain. The CDR3 spans 14 residues. V shed 0 bases and J shed 5 bases, with 10 bases lying between them. Germline CDR1 SGHAT, CDR2 FQNNGV.

The rearrangement uses TRBV28 and TRBJ2-1; D ambiguous. There are 15 residues in the CDR3. Trimming pared 7 bases from V and 4 bases from J, leaving 17 bases between. From germline, CDR1 is MDHEN and CDR2 SYDVKM. As DNA, the CDR3 is TGTGCCAGCAACGTCGGAGTACAAGGTTACAATGAGCAGTTCTTC. Protein: CASNVGVQGYNEQFF.

The rearrangement joins TRBV21-1 to TRBJ1-4; the listed D gene, TRBD1, was not tested against the DNA. TRBV21-1 is a recognized pseudogene. The CDR3 loop spans 17 amino acids. The CDR3 here is CASSKSGDTSTNEKLFF. Written as DNA, the CDR3 is TGTGCCAGCAGCAAAAGTGGGGACACTTCAACTAATGAAAAACTGTTTTTT.

V usage is TRBV7-3 and J usage is TRBJ2-3; TRBD2 aligns across 11 bases. The germline gives CDR1 SGHTA, CDR2 FQGTGA. Germline trimming cut 5 bases from V and 4 bases from J; bases unmatched to any gene: 5. The CDR3 covers 15 residues. CDR3 bases: TGTGCCAGCAGCCGTACTAGCGGGAGTGCAGATACGCAGTATTTT. Its translation is CASSRTSGSADTQYF.

This chain uses TRBV6-1 with TRBJ2-2; 7 bases are a match to TRBD1. V gave up 4 bases and J gave up 1 base; unmatched junction bases: 6. The CDR3 has 16 residues. The V gene's germline CDR1 is MNHNS and CDR2 SASEGT. The CDR3 spells CASSGGWTGNTGELFF. CDR3 in DNA: TGTGCCAGCAGTGGGGGGTGGACAGGGAACACCGGGGAGCTGTTTTTT.

Points on this clone: Other DNA sequences in the same sample also yield this CDR3. V and J are TRBV29-1 and TRBJ2-7, with 11 bases that match TRBD2. Germline V gives CDR1 SQVTM, CDR2 ANQGSEA. The trim removed 2 bases at V and 6 bases at J, leaving 3 bases unmatched. This CDR3 has 13 residues. This CDR3 is CSVEWLAGGEQYF. The DNA for the CDR3 is TGCAGCGTTGAATGGCTAGCGGGAGGCGAGCAGTACTTC.

This clone turned up a few times. The J gene is TRBJ1-2, the V gene TRBV7-8; tentatively, D is TRBD1 (5 bases). The CDR3 is 15 amino acids. V lost 0 bases, J lost 2 bases, and 10 bases lay in between. CDR1 and CDR2 from the germline V gene are SGHVS and FQNEAQ. DNA for the CDR3: TGTGCCAGCAGCTTAGCCACAGGAACCAACTATGGCTACACCTTC. This encodes CASSLATGTNYGYTF. The full variable domain, its missing parts supplied by reference TRBV7-8 and TRBJ1-2, is GAGVSQSPRYKVAKRGQDVALRCDPISGHVSLFWYQQALGQGPEFLTYFQNEAQLDKSGLPSDRFFAERPEGSVSTLKIQRTQQEDSAVYLCASSLATGTNYGYTFGSGTRLTVV.

The table lists this clone with a few counts. The chain employs TRBV24-1 and TRBJ2-2, with D unresolved. The ends were cut back, 4 bases at V and 6 bases at J, with 8 bases in the middle. This CDR3 comprises 13 residues. Germline V lookup: CDR1 KGHDR, CDR2 SFDVKD. The CDR3 is CATSEAGPGELFF. The DNA for the CDR3 is TGTGCCACCAGTGAGGCAGGTCCCGGGGAGCTGTTTTTT.

The chain links TRBV24-1 to TRBJ1-2; TRBD1 aligns across 7 bases. Germline loops: CDR1 KGHDR, CDR2 SFDVKD. The CDR3 has 13 residues. V gave up 9 bases and J gave up 2 bases; unmatched junction bases: 5. CDR3 bases: TGTGCCACCGGGGACAGCGGAAACTATGGCTACACCTTC. Protein: CATGDSGNYGYTF.

This clone was counted many times. The chain joins TRBV29-1 to TRBJ2-7; D might be TRBD1 (5 bases). The CDR3 consists of 12 residues. Germline values: CDR1 SQVTM, CDR2 ANQGSEA. The germline V and J ends were trimmed by 3 bases and 5 bases, with 11 bases remaining between them. The CDR3 coding sequence is TGCAGCGTTGACGTGGCGGACAACGAGCAGTACTTC. This codes for CSVDVADNEQYF.

The chain employs TRBV21-1 and TRBJ2-1; the DNA was not used to check the table's D call, TRBD2. TRBV21-1 is labeled a pseudogene. This CDR3 is 13 amino acids long. CDR3 DNA sequence: TGTGCCAGCAGCAAAGACTGTAAGAATGAGCAGTTCTTC. It specifies CASSKDCKNEQFF.

This clone has more than one count but fewer than ten. This chain links TRBV3-1 (or the pseudogene TRBV3-2) with TRBJ1-1, with D uncertain. Germline CDR1 and CDR2: LGHDT and YNNKEL (reference sequence). Trimming took off 2 bases at V and 5 bases at J, with 12 bases between the two ends. The CDR3 runs 14 residues. CDR3 coding DNA: TGTGCCAGCAGCCAAAAAGCGGTTGGGACTGAAGCTTTCTTT. Protein sequence: CASSQKAVGTEAFF.

This chain connects TRBV21-1 to TRBJ2-3; the D segment call TRBD2 is taken from the table without a DNA check. TRBV21-1 is noted as a pseudogene. This CDR3 spans 16 amino acids. CDR3 sequence: CACLGLAGGMGDTQYF. The CDR3 DNA reads TGTGCCTGCCTGGGACTAGCGGGAGGAATGGGAGATACGCAGTATTTT.

The J gene is TRBJ1-1, the V gene TRBV5-8; D not resolved. V was clipped by 4 bases and J by 0 bases, with 13 bases between them. The CDR3 is 15 amino acids. Germline lookup yields CDR1 SGHTS and CDR2 YDEGEE. Written as DNA, the CDR3 is TGTGCCAGCAGCGCCGGGGTTTTAATGAACACTGAAGCTTTCTTT. It specifies CASSAGVLMNTEAFF.

The J gene is TRBJ1-3, the V gene TRBV7-9; no clear D gene. There are 13 residues in the CDR3. The germline CDR1 and CDR2 sequences are SEHNR and FQNEAQ (reference sequence). The ends were cut back, 4 bases at V and 4 bases at J, with 8 bases in the middle. The DNA for the CDR3 is TGTGCCAGCAGCTCCAGTTCAGGAAACACCATATATTTT. Translating gives CASSSSSGNTIYF.

About this clone: The sample contains more than one DNA sequence encoding this CDR3. CDR3 coding DNA: TGCAGTGCGTCGGGGGAGACCCAGTACTTC. Translated, it gives CSASGETQYF. The V call is TRBV20-1, the J call TRBJ2-5; TRBD2 is a possible D gene (5 bases). Trimming shortened V by 6 bases and J by 5 bases, and 7 bases separated the two germline ends. CDR1 and CDR2 from the germline V gene are DFQATT and SNEGSKA (reference sequence). CDR3 length: 10 residues.

This clone occurred once. The rearrangement joins TRBV7-2 to TRBJ2-3; 9 bases are a match to TRBD2. The CDR3 has 14 residues. Germline V gene lookup returns CDR1 SGHTA and CDR2 FQGNSA. The V segment lost 1 base and the J segment 7 bases; nucleotides outside the gene matches: 3. The CDR3 DNA is TGTGCCAGCAGCTTAGGGCTAGCGGGGTATACGCAGTATTTT. This translates into CASSLGLAGYTQYF.

The chain carries TRBV19 and TRBJ2-7; D gene ambiguous. The V and J ends lost 6 bases and 0 bases respectively, with 18 bases between them. Germline CDR1 and CDR2: LNHDA and SQIVND (reference sequence). The CDR3 contains 16 residues. The CDR3 nucleotides read TGTGCCAGTAGCAGGCACCCCCCTCCTTCCTCCTACGAGCAGTACTTC. This sequence encodes CASSRHPPPSSYEQYF.

V and J are TRBV5-4 and TRBJ2-7; no clear D gene. The CDR3 covers 14 residues. Germline V lookup: CDR1 SGHNT, CDR2 YYREEE (reference sequence). Trimming removed 3 bases at V and 2 bases at J, with 12 bases between. CDR3 bases: TGTGCCAGCAGCTCTGGCAGGTACCCCTACGAGCAGTACTTC. It is translated as CASSSGRYPYEQYF.